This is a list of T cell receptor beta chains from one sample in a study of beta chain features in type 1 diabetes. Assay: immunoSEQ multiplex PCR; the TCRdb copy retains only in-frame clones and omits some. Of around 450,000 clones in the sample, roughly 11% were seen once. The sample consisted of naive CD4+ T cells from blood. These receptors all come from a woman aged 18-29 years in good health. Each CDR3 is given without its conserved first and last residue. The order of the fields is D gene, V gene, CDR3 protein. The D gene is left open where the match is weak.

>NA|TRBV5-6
ASSLAGNEQF
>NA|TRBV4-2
ASSQGGLGILGANVLT
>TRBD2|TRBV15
ATSRGTSGSWYEQY
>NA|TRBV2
ASRSPGGGYGYT
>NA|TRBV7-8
ASRGRSTDTQY
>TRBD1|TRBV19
ASTPDRVGTEAF
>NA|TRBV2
ASSEREPVYYGYT
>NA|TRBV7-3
ASSSDQETQY
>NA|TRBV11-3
ASSLSADNYNEQF
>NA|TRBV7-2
ASSLSGGGDSYEQY
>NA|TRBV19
ASSITAGNYGYT
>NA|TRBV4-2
ASSQGRERDIQY
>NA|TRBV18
ASSPGTTNEKLF
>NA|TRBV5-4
ASSFLGSYYGYT
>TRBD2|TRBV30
AWTTSGTQY
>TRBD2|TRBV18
ASSPPTSGDQETQY
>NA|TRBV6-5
ASSSPSAAGTEAF
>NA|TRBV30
AWSVNRANTEAF
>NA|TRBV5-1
ASSFILESTDTQY
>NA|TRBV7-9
ASSLQGPNTEAF
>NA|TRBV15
ATSRTVSSYNEQF
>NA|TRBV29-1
SVGVSTTYEQY
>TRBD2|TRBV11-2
ASSRTSLYNEQF
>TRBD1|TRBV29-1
SAKGAVAYNEQF
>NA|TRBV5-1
ASSLVPADTQY
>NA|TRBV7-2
ASSPRRAKNIQY
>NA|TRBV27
ASRGRRDTIY
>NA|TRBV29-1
SVQTPGRPNTGELF
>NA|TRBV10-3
AISGQVTNTEAF
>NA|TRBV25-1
ASSDSGPAKNIQY
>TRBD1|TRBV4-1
ASSEGQGRSKNIQY
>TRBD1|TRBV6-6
AARQGINYGYT
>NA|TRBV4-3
ASSQVWGGAETQY
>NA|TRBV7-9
ASSVLTGKHEQY